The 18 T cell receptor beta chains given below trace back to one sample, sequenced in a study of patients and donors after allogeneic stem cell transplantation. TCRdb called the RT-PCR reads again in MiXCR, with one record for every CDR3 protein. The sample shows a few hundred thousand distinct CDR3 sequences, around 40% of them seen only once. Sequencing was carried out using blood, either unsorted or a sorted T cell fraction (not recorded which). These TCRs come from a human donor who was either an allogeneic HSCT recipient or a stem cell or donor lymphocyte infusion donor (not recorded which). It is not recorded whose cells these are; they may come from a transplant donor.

The CDR3 DNA reads as TGTGCCAGCAACCCGGGACCTTTGTGGGCTGAAGCTTTCTTT. This translates into CASNPGPLWAEAFF. J is TRBJ1-1 and V is TRBV7-9; D perhaps matches TRBD1 (5 bases). Deletions cut 7 bases from V and 6 bases from J, with 18 bases between. There are 14 residues in the CDR3. CDR1 and CDR2 from the germline V gene are SEHNR and FQNEAQ (reference sequence).

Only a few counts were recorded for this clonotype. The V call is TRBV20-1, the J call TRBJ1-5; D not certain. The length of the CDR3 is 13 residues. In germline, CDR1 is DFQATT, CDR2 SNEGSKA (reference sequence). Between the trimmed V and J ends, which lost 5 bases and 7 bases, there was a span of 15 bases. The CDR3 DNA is TGCAGTGCTCCCCTCCTGGGCGGACAGCCCCAGCATTTT. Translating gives CSAPLLGGQPQHF.

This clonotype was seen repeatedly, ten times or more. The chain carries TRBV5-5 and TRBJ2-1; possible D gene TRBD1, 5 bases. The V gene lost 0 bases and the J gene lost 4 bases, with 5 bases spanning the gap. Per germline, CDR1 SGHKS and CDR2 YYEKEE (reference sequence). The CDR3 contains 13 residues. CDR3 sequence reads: CASSLGQYNEQFF. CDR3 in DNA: TGTGCCAGCAGCTTGGGACAGTACAATGAGCAGTTCTTC.

This chain's CDR3 is CASSQKGVLAKNIQYF. The CDR3, as DNA: TGTGCCAGCAGCCAGAAAGGAGTACTAGCCAAAAACATTCAGTACTTC. This rearrangement joins TRBV5-6 to TRBJ2-4; no definite D call. V was clipped by 4 bases and J by 0 bases, with 14 bases between them. The CDR3 runs to 16 residues. Germline values: CDR1 SGHDT, CDR2 YYEEEE.

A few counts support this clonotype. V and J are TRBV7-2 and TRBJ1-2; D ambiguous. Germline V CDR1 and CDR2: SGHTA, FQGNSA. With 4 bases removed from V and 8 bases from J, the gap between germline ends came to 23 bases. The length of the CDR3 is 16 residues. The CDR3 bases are TGTGCCAGCAGCTCCCAACCCCGACACCTCGCAGGCGGCTACACCTTC. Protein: CASSSQPRHLAGGYTF. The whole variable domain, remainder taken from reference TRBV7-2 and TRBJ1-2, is GAGVSQSPSNKVTEKGKDVELRCDPISGHTALYWYRQSLGQGLEFLIYFQGNSAPDKSGLPSDRFSAERTGGSVSTLTIQRTQQEDSAVYLCASSSQPRHLAGGYTFGSGTRLTVV.

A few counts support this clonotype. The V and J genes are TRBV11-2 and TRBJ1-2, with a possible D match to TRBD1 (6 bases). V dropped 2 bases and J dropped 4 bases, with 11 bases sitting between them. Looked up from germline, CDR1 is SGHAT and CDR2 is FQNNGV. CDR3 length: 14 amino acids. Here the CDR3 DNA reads TGTGCCAGCAGCTTAACCGGGACATCCTATGGCTACACCTTC. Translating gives CASSLTGTSYGYTF.

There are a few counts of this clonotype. The CDR3, as DNA: TGCAGTGCCGTAGTCGGGGCTGGCAATCAGCCCCAGCATTTT. It yields the protein CSAVVGAGNQPQHF. The rearrangement uses TRBV20-1 and TRBJ1-5, with TRBD1 as a possible D gene (5 bases). V lost 6 bases, J lost 2 bases, and 14 bases lay in between. CDR1 DFQATT and CDR2 SNEGSKA come from the germline V gene (reference sequence). There are 14 residues in the CDR3.

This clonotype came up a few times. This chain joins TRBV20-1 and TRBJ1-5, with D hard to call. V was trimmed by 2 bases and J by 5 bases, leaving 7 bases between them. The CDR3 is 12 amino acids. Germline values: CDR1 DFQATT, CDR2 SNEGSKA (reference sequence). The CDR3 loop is CSARSWDQPQHF. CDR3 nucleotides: TGCAGTGCTAGATCATGGGATCAGCCCCAGCATTTT.

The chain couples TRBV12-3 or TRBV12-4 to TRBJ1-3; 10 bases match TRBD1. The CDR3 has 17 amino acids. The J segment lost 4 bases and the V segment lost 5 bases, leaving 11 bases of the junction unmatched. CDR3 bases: TGTGCCAGCAGTCCCCGGGACAGGGGATACTTCGGAAACACCATATATTTT. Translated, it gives CASSPRDRGYFGNTIYF.

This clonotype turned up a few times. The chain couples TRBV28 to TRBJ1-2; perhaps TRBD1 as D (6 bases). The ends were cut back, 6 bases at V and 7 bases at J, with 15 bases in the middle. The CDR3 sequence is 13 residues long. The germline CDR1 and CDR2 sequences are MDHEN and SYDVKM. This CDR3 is CASSSQGRGGYTF. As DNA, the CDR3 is TGTGCCAGCAGCTCTCAGGGGAGGGGTGGCTACACCTTC.

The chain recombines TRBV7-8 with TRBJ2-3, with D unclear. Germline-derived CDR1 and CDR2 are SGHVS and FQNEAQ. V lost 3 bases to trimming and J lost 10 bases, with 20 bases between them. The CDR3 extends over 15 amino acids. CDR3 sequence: CASSFLRKPYAAQYF. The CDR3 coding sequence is TGTGCCAGCAGCTTCCTCAGAAAGCCCTATGCTGCGCAGTATTTT.

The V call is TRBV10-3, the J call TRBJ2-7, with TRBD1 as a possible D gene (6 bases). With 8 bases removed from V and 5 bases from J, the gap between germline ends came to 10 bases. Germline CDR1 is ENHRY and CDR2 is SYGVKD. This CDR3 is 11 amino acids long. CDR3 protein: CAIGPGDEQYF. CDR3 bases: TGTGCCATCGGCCCAGGGGACGAGCAGTACTTC.

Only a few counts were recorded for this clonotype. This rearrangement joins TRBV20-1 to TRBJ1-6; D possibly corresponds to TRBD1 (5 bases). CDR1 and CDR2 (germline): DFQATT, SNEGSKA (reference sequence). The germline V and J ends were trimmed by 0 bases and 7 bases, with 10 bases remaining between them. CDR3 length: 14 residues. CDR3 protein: CSARDPRANSPLHF. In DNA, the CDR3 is TGCAGTGCTAGAGATCCCAGGGCCAATTCACCCCTCCACTTT.

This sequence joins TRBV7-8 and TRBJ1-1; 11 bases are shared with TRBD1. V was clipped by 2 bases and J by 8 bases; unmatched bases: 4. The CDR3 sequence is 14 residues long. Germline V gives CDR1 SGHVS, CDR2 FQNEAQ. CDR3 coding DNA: TGTGCCAGCAGCTTAAGAAGGACAGGGGGCGAAGCTTTCTTT. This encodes CASSLRRTGGEAFF.

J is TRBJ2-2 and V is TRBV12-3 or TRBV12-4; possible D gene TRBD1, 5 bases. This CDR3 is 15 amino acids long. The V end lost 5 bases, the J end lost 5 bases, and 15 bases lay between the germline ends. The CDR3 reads CASSRQGLRTGELFF. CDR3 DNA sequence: TGTGCCAGCAGTCGGCAGGGTCTTAGAACCGGGGAGCTGTTTTTT.

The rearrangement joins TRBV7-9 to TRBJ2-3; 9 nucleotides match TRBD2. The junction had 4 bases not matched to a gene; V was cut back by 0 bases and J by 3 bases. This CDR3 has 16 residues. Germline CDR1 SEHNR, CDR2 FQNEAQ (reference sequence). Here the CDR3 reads CASSLALGLATDTQYF. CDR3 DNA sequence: TGTGCCAGCAGCTTAGCGCTCGGACTAGCGACAGATACGCAGTATTTT. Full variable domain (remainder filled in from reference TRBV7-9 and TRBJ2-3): DTGVSQNPRHKITKRGQNVTFRCDPISEHNRLYWYRQTLGQGPEFLTYFQNEAQLEKSRLLSDRFSAERPKGSFSTLEIQRTEQGDSAMYLCASSLALGLATDTQYFGPGTRLTVL.

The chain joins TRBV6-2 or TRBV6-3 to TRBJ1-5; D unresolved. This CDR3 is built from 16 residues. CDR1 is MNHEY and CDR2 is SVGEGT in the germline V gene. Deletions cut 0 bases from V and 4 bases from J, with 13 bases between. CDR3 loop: CASSYSWRAINQPQHF. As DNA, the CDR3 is TGTGCCAGCAGTTACTCATGGCGGGCCATTAATCAGCCCCAGCATTTT.

The CDR3 is CASSSLDGNEQFF. CDR3 DNA: TGCGCCAGCAGCTCTTTGGACGGGAATGAGCAGTTCTTC. The chain uses TRBV10-1 and TRBJ2-1; D gene ambiguous. CDR3 length: 13 residues. Germline V gene lookup returns CDR1 WNHNN and CDR2 SYGVQD (reference sequence). V was pared by 6 bases and J by 7 bases, with 13 bases between.